These 22 T cell receptor beta chains share one sample of origin, sequenced in a study of tumor-infiltrating lymphocytes in oesophageal squamous cell carcinoma. A single record per CDR3 protein comes from TCRdb applying MiXCR to the PCR reads. The sample lists approximately 19,000 distinct CDR3 sequences, 45% to 55% occurring once. The sample consisted of esophageal tumor tissue. The receptors here all came from a male donor with esophageal squamous cell carcinoma.

This clonotype was found a few times. This rearrangement joins TRBV15 to TRBJ2-7, with D perhaps being TRBD1 or TRBD2 (5 bases each). V was shortened by 4 bases and J by 1 base, with 8 bases between the two germline ends. Germline loops: CDR1 LNHNV, CDR2 YYDKDF (reference sequence). CDR3 length: 13 amino acids. The CDR3 region is CATSMGVSYEQYF. In nucleotides, the CDR3 is TGTGCCACCAGCATGGGGGTTTCCTACGAGCAGTACTTC.

The gene calls are TRBV6-8 and TRBJ2-3; the D gene could be TRBD1 or TRBD2 (5 bases each). The J call could be wrong; TRBJ2-7 is a better fit for the DNA end. The CDR3 totals 14 residues. Germline CDR1 and CDR2: MNHGY and SAAAGT. The DNA for the CDR3 is TGTGCCAGCAGTTACTCCCCAGGGAGAGGCGAGCAGTACTTC. It translates to CASSYSPGRGEQYF.

This clonotype was counted once. The chain links TRBV7-9 to TRBJ2-5, with 8 bases aligning to TRBD1. The tail of the sequence fits TRBJ2-7 better, so the J call may be wrong. The length of the CDR3 is 14 residues. CDR1 SEHNR and CDR2 FQNEAQ come from the germline V gene (reference sequence). CDR3 sequence reads: CASSLGTGLNEQYF. The DNA for the CDR3 is TGTGCCAGCAGCTTAGGGACAGGGCTCAACGAGCAGTACTTC.

The chain uses TRBV10-3 and TRBJ2-3; D gene unclear. The germline V gene encodes CDR1 ENHRY and CDR2 SYGVKD. This CDR3 comprises 14 residues. V was clipped by 2 bases and J by 2 bases, with 8 bases between them. CDR3 nucleotides: TGTGCCATCAGTGAGGGCAGAGTCACAGATACGCAGTATTTT. Protein sequence: CAISEGRVTDTQYF.

This clonotype was detected only a few times. The DNA for the CDR3 is TGTGCCATCAGTGCAATCCGGGAGGAGGGATACGAGCAGTACTTC. Amino acid sequence: CAISAIREEGYEQYF. The J gene is TRBJ2-7, the V gene TRBV10-3; TRBD2 matches 7 bases. The J segment lost 4 bases and the V segment lost 4 bases, leaving 10 bases of the junction unmatched. Germline V gene lookup returns CDR1 ENHRY and CDR2 SYGVKD. The CDR3 runs to 15 residues.

The gene calls are TRBV27 and TRBJ2-3; no reliable D call. The J call may be mistaken, given a closer DNA end match to TRBJ1-1. This CDR3 spans 13 amino acids. CDR1 and CDR2 from the germline V gene are MNHEY and SMNVEV (reference sequence). CDR3 amino acids: CASSLVENTEAFF. The CDR3 nucleotides read TGTGCCAGCAGTTTAGTGGAGAACACTGAAGCTTTCTTT.

The chain links TRBV7-3 to TRBJ2-1, with 13 bases lining up with TRBD2. Per germline, CDR1 SGHTA and CDR2 FQGTGA. The V and J ends lost 1 base and 6 bases, in that order; junction bases with no gene match: 3. The CDR3 is made up of 16 amino acids. For the CDR3, the DNA is TGTGCCAGCAGCTTAATCGGACTAGCGGGAGCCAATGAGCAGTTCTTC. Protein product: CASSLIGLAGANEQFF.

Comments on this clonotype: Compared with germline, one end of the junction differs, possibly owing to a read error. The chain is built from TRBV7-6 and TRBJ2-1, with 10 positions matching TRBD2. The DNA end favors TRBJ2-5, so the J call may be wrong. Germline CDR1 is SGHVS and CDR2 is FNYEAQ. This CDR3 region has 15 residues. This chain's CDR3 is CASSQLAGRGETQYF. The CDR3 nucleotides read TGTGCTAGCAGCCAACTAGCGGGAAGGGGGGAGACCCAGTACTTC.

On this clonotype: This CDR3 is missing its conserved last phenylalanine or tryptophan, likely due to a read error. No DNA is shown, since the ends of the CDR3 on it are uncertain; the CDR3 is the one TCRdb lists. The rearrangement joins TRBV28 to TRBJ2-7; TRBD1 is taken as the D call from the table, unchecked against the DNA. Germline lookup yields CDR1 MDHEN and CDR2 SYDVKM. A total of 15 residues make up the CDR3, ends included. This CDR3 is CASSPTGEYGYTFGS.

The rearrangement links TRBV7-6 to TRBJ1-5; 7 bases match TRBD1. J was trimmed by 0 bases and V by 5 bases; bases with no gene match: 10. The CDR3 has 17 amino acids. Germline CDR1 is SGHVS and CDR2 is FNYEAQ. The DNA for the CDR3 is TGTGCCAGCAGCCCTCACCCGGACAGGTATAGCAATCAGCCCCAGCATTTT. It is translated as CASSPHPDRYSNQPQHF. Combining the CDR3 with reference TRBV7-6 and TRBJ1-5 gives the whole variable domain GAGVSQSPRYKVTKRGQDVALRCDPISGHVSLYWYRQALGQGPEFLTYFNYEAQQDKSGLPNDRFSAERPEGSISTLTIQRTEQRDSAMYRCASSPHPDRYSNQPQHFGDGTRLSIL.

Only a few counts were recorded for this clonotype. The CDR3 region is CASSLHSGGETQYF. CDR3 sequence (DNA): TGTGCCAGCAGCTTACACTCAGGGGGAGAGACCCAGTACTTC. This chain links TRBV7-2 with TRBJ2-5; 7 nucleotides line up with TRBD1. The germline CDR1 and CDR2 sequences are SGHTA and FQGNSA. This CDR3 spans 14 amino acids. V lost 2 bases, J lost 4 bases, and 4 bases stayed unmatched.

This clonotype was seen a few times. V usage is TRBV12-3 or TRBV12-4 and J usage is TRBJ2-5; 8 bases map to TRBD2. The J call could be wrong; TRBJ2-1 is a better fit for the DNA end. This CDR3 has 13 residues. This CDR3 is CASRSGDNNEQFF. Written as DNA, the CDR3 is TGTGCCAGCCGTAGCGGGGACAACAATGAGCAGTTCTTC.

CDR3 residues: CASSVGLAGYEQYF. The CDR3 DNA reads TGTGCCAGCAGCGTGGGACTAGCGGGCTACGAGCAGTACTTC. The V call is TRBV5-6, the J call TRBJ2-7; 12 positions agree with TRBD2. After removal of 4 bases from V and 3 bases from J, the junction contained 2 bases not matched to a gene. This CDR3 has 14 amino acids. Per germline, CDR1 SGHDT and CDR2 YYEEEE.

As for this clonotype: This likely comes from a read error, as the CDR3 has no conserved phenylalanine or tryptophan at its end. Because the CDR3's place on the DNA is in doubt, the DNA is left out and the CDR3 is given as listed by TCRdb. The rearrangement joins TRBV10-1 to TRBJ1-1. Ends included, the CDR3 has 17 residues. Germline values: CDR1 WNHNN, CDR2 SYGVQD (reference sequence). This chain's CDR3 is CASSRTSESVTSSTSAP.

The chain has TRBV7-7 and TRBJ2-5; 14 nucleotides line up with TRBD2. From germline, CDR1 is SSHAT and CDR2 FNYEAQ (reference sequence). V was pared by 5 bases and J by 11 bases, with 19 bases of the junction left unmatched. The CDR3 totals 18 residues. The CDR3 DNA follows: TGTGCCAGCAGCATAGGGACTAGCGGGAGTTTTTTCGGCAATGAGCAGTACTTC. Amino acid sequence: CASSIGTSGSFFGNEQYF.

This clonotype appeared many times. The chain links TRBV7-2 to TRBJ2-7; D gene uncertain. Germline V gives CDR1 SGHTA, CDR2 FQGNSA. Trimming took off 5 bases at V and 0 bases at J, with 8 bases between the two ends. The CDR3 runs to 13 residues. The CDR3 region is CASSLASSYEQYF. Here the CDR3 DNA reads TGTGCCAGCAGCCTGGCAAGCTCCTACGAGCAGTACTTC.

By proportion, this clonotype is medium-sized. The V gene is TRBV7-2, the J gene TRBJ1-2; possibly TRBD1 for D (5 bases). This CDR3 has 16 amino acids. V gave up 0 bases and J gave up 2 bases, with 13 bases separating them. CDR1 is SGHTA and CDR2 is FQGNSA in the germline V gene. The CDR3 DNA is TGTGCCAGCAGCTTAGCGATGGCAGGGACGAACTATGGCTACACCTTC. This encodes CASSLAMAGTNYGYTF.

As to this clonotype: Germline is not matched at one junction end, which may reflect a read error. This chain connects TRBV2 to TRBJ2-2, with 8 bases that match TRBD1. This CDR3 is built from 11 residues. Germline values: CDR1 SNHLY, CDR2 FYNNEI. CDR3 residues: CASRGTDRVCF. CDR3 coding DNA: TGTGCCAGCAGAGGCACGGACAGGGTTTGTTTT.

This clonotype was seen ten or more times. The genes are TRBV7-6 and TRBJ2-1; no clear D gene. The germline V and J ends were trimmed by 4 bases and 7 bases, with 17 bases remaining between them. Per germline, CDR1 SGHVS and CDR2 FNYEAQ. The length of the CDR3 is 15 residues. CDR3: CASSSWSSLGNEQFF. CDR3 sequence (DNA): TGTGCCAGCAGCTCGTGGAGTAGTCTCGGGAATGAGCAGTTCTTC.

The rearrangement uses TRBV19 and TRBJ2-1, with 7 positions matching TRBD1. CDR3 length: 13 residues. Germline CDR1 and CDR2: LNHDA and SQIVND (reference sequence). V lost 6 bases and J lost 3; bases outside the gene matches: 2. The CDR3 sequence is CASSRGNYNEQFF. CDR3 sequence (DNA): TGTGCCAGTAGCAGGGGGAACTACAATGAGCAGTTCTTC.

This clonotype was seen a single time. The chain uses TRBV7-9 and TRBJ2-1, with TRBD1 identical over 7 bases. This CDR3 has 15 amino acids. CDR1 and CDR2 (germline): SEHNR, FQNEAQ (reference sequence). V was pared by 6 bases and J by 4 bases, with 9 bases of the junction left unmatched. The CDR3 loop reads CASRPTAGGYNEQFF. The CDR3 DNA sequence: TGTGCCAGCAGGCCCACAGCAGGGGGATACAATGAGCAGTTCTTC.

This clonotype came up a few times. The chain couples TRBV27 to TRBJ2-1; 8 nucleotides align to TRBD2. The germline CDR1 and CDR2 sequences are MNHEY and SMNVEV (reference sequence). V shed 6 bases, J shed 3 bases, and the junction held 4 bases outside the gene matches. This CDR3 spans 14 amino acids. This CDR3 is CASRTGTSYNEQFF. The CDR3 coding sequence is TGTGCCAGCAGGACCGGGACTAGCTACAATGAGCAGTTCTTC.